This T cell receptor (beta chain) emerged from a study of T-cell reconstitution after alpha-beta-depleted transplantation in children. TCRbeta library construction was performed incorporating unique molecular identifiers. One entry per CDR3 protein results from TCRdb running MiXCR on the PCR reads. The repertoire includes fewer than 550,000 distinct CDR3 sequences, about an eighth of them detected once, and 13% to 15% sits in the top ten. V was clipped by 6 bases and J by 10 bases, with 13 bases between them. The CDR3 is 12 residues long. The clonotype was recovered from a female patient aged 2 to 10 who had a stem cell transplant for aplastic anemia, so the T cells may come from the graft donor. The V call is TRBV12-3 or TRBV12-4, the J call TRBJ2-1, with a possible D match to TRBD1 (6 bases). Specimen: PBMCs, mostly from graft donor cells, collected 180 days after TCRalphabeta/CD19-depleted stem cell transplant. Here the CDR3 DNA reads TGTGCCAGCAGGACAGGTTCCGGCGAGCAGTTCTTC. This codes for CASRTGSGEQFF.